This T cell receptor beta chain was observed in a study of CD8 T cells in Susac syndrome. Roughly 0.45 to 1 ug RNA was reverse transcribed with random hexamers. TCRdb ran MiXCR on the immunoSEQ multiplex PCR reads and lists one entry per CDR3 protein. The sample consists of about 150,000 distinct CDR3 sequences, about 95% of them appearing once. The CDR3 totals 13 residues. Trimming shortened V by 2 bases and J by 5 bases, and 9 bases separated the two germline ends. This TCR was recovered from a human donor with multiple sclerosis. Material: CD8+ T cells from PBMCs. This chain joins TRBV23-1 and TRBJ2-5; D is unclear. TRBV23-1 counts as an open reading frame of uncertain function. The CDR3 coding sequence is TGCGCCAGCAGTCAACCTAATGGGGAGACCCAGTACTTC. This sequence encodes CASSQPNGETQYF.